This TCR beta chain was sequenced during a study of shared clonotypes between healthy human individuals. Findings of the study overall: Sharing across four donors was highest in naive CD4 (roughly 5%) and lowest in memory CD8 (about 0.4%).

Libraries were prepared by immunoSEQ multiplex PCR; TCRdb keeps only in-frame clonotypes and omits some of them. The table shows 800,000 to 950,000 clones, with 96% occurring only once. As concerns this clone: The antigen is undetermined.

Positively selected for CCR7, the CD45RO-negative cells used as naive CD8 cells excluded terminally differentiated effector memory CD45RA+ cells. The CDR3 is 11 residues long. From germline, CDR1 is SQVTM and CDR2 ANQGSEA. Sequenced material: naive CD8+ T cells sorted from blood. V usage is TRBV29-1 and J usage is TRBJ2-7; no clear D. The clonotype comes from a man aged 30 to 45 in good health. The CDR3 nucleotides read TGCGTGGCCGGGCAAAACTACGAGCAGTACTTC. This gives the protein CVAGQNYEQYF.